Below are 12 T cell receptor beta chains sequenced from a single sample in a study of cytomegalovirus exposure and HLA in healthy donors. The PCR employed 60 Vbeta primers together with 13 Jbeta primers. Some clones are missing from TCRdb's copy, which holds only in-frame ones; the method was immunoSEQ multiplex PCR. The table lists 100,000 to 150,000 clones, about 8.6% of them singletons, with approximately 6.4% in the top ten. Specimen: PBMCs. The receptor source for this set is a woman aged 40 to 50 in good health and CMV-seropositive.

This clone was seen a few times. The rearrangement uses TRBV15 and TRBJ1-3; tentatively, D is TRBD1 (6 bases). The germline V gene has CDR1 LNHNV and CDR2 YYDKDF (reference sequence). Trimming removed 0 bases at V and 1 base at J, with 10 bases between. This CDR3 has 16 amino acids. CDR3 amino acids: CATSRDIGTSGNTIYF. The CDR3 nucleotides read TGTGCCACCAGCAGAGATATCGGGACATCTGGAAACACCATATATTTT.

The table lists this clone with a few counts. This chain uses TRBV18 with TRBJ2-7; 9 nucleotides align to TRBD1. The CDR3 totals 13 residues. V was clipped by 5 bases and J by 5 bases; unmatched bases: 4. Looked up from germline, CDR1 is KGHSH and CDR2 is LQKENI. In DNA, the CDR3 is TGTGCCAGCTCATCCCGGGACAGGGACGAGCAGTACTTC. Translation gives CASSSRDRDEQYF.

This clone was detected a few times. This chain joins TRBV5-1 and TRBJ2-7; 8 bases are a match to TRBD1. The CDR3 sequence is 15 residues long. The germline gives CDR1 SGHRS, CDR2 YFSETQ. V shed 0 bases and J 5 bases; nucleotides not matched to a gene: 7. The CDR3 DNA sequence: TGCGCCAGCAGCTTGGCCAGGACAGGGCCTGACGAGCAGTACTTC. Its protein product is CASSLARTGPDEQYF. The whole variable domain, remainder taken from reference TRBV5-1 and TRBJ2-7, is KAGVTQTPRYLIKTRGQQVTLSCSPISGHRSVSWYQQTPGQGLQFLFEYFSETQRNKGNFPGRFSGRQFSNSRSEMNVSTLELGDSALYLCASSLARTGPDEQYFGPGTRLTVT.

This clone was seen only a few times. V and J are TRBV18 and TRBJ1-2; 7 positions agree with TRBD1. The CDR3 runs 14 residues. Germline loops: CDR1 KGHSH, CDR2 LQKENI. Trimming cost V 1 base and J 3 bases; bases outside gene matches: 2. CDR3 in DNA: TGTGCCAGCTCACCACAGGGGGCCGACTATGGCTACACCTTC. Its protein is CASSPQGADYGYTF.

The chain has TRBV4-1 and TRBJ1-1, with D perhaps matching TRBD1 (6 bases). The CDR3 runs 16 residues. The V end was cut by 3 bases, the J end by 1 base, with 15 bases between. From germline, CDR1 is MGHRA and CDR2 YSYEKL. The CDR3 spells CASSHQLRGANTEAFF. DNA for the CDR3: TGCGCCAGCAGCCACCAGCTACGGGGGGCGAACACTGAAGCTTTCTTT.

The V gene is TRBV5-4, the J gene TRBJ2-1, with a tentative D call TRBD2 (6 bases). Trimming removed 4 bases at V and 4 bases at J, with 18 bases between. The CDR3 sequence is 16 residues long. Germline lookup yields CDR1 SGHNT and CDR2 YYREEE (reference sequence). CDR3 in amino acids: CASSNGGTGEYNEQFF. As DNA, the CDR3 is TGTGCCAGCAGCAACGGTGGAACGGGGGAATACAATGAGCAGTTCTTC.

The table lists this clone with a few counts. The chain recombines TRBV10-1 with TRBJ2-1; tentative D call: TRBD1 (5 bases). With 4 bases removed from V and 7 bases from J, the gap between germline ends came to 23 bases. Germline loops: CDR1 WNHNN, CDR2 SYGVQD (reference sequence). This CDR3 has 17 amino acids. The CDR3 region is CASSGALQESRLNEQFF. The CDR3 DNA is TGCGCCAGCAGTGGGGCTTTACAGGAATCAAGGCTAAATGAGCAGTTCTTC.

The gene calls are TRBV2 and TRBJ1-2; tentative D call: TRBD1 (5 bases). The CDR3 has 13 residues. V was clipped by 10 bases and J by 3 bases, with 15 bases between them. The V gene's germline CDR1 is SNHLY and CDR2 FYNNEI. CDR3 amino acids: CAKSTGGDYGYTF. CDR3 nucleotides: TGTGCCAAGTCAACGGGAGGGGACTATGGCTACACCTTC.

The J gene is TRBJ1-3, the V gene TRBV6-5; TRBD1 might be the D (6 bases). Germline V lookup: CDR1 MNHEY, CDR2 SVGAGI. The germline V and J ends were trimmed by 0 bases and 4 bases, with 13 bases remaining between them. The CDR3 runs to 16 residues. Here the CDR3 reads CASSYSLGARGNTIYF. Here the CDR3 DNA reads TGTGCCAGCAGTTACTCCCTGGGGGCGAGGGGAAACACCATATATTTT.

The V and J genes are TRBV29-1 and TRBJ1-1, with TRBD1 as a possible D gene (5 bases). The CDR3 consists of 14 residues. Trimming took off 0 bases at V and 4 bases at J, with 12 bases between the two ends. CDR1 and CDR2 (germline): SQVTM, ANQGSEA. The CDR3 reads CSVEEGGGRTEAFF. In DNA form, the CDR3 reads TGCAGCGTTGAAGAAGGCGGGGGACGCACTGAAGCTTTCTTT.

There are a few counts of this clone. The chain employs TRBV10-1 and TRBJ1-1; tentatively, D is TRBD1 (5 bases). CDR3 length: 13 amino acids. Trimming shortened V by 0 bases and J by 5 bases, and 7 bases separated the two germline ends. Germline CDR1 WNHNN, CDR2 SYGVQD (reference sequence). Here the CDR3 DNA reads TGCGCCAGCAGTGAGTCCCCAGGGACTGAAGCTTTCTTT. Translating it yields CASSESPGTEAFF.

The V call is TRBV30, the J call TRBJ1-6, with D tentatively TRBD1 (5 bases). This CDR3 has 12 residues. Germline CDR1 reads GTSNPN; CDR2 reads SVGIG (reference sequence). V was shortened by 8 bases and J by 6 bases, with 11 bases between the two germline ends. DNA of the CDR3: TGTGCCAGGGGTTCGGCTAATTCACCCCTCCACTTT. Translating it yields CARGSANSPLHF.